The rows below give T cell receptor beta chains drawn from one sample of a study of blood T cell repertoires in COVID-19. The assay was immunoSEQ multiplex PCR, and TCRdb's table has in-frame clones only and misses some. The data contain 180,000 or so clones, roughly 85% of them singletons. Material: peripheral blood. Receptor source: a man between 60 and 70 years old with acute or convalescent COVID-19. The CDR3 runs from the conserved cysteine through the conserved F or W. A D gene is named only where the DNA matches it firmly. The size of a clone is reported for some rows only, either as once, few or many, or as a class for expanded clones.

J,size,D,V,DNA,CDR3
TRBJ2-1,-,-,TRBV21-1,TGTGCCAGCAGCAAGGGTTGGCGGGAGGGTTGGTACAATGAGCAGTTCTTC,CASSKGWREGWYNEQFF
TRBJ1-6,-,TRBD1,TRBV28,TGTGCCAGCAGTTTGGGGACAGTGAATTCACCCCTCCACTTT,CASSLGTVNSPLHF
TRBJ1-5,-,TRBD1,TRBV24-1,TGTGCCACCAGTGACCCGGGACAGGCTAGCAATCAGCCCCAGCATTTT,CATSDPGQASNQPQHF
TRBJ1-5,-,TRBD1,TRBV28,TGTGCCAGCAGTTCCAGGGGGCCTGGGTTGTGGAGCAATCAGCCCCAGCATTTT,CASSSRGPGLWSNQPQHF
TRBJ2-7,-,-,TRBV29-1,TGCAGCGTTGGACACCGCTCATACGAGCAGTACTTC,CSVGHRSYEQYF
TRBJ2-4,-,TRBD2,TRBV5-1,TGCGCCAGCAGCCCTAGCGGGAGTCTCCAAAACATTCAGTACTTC,CASSPSGSLQNIQYF
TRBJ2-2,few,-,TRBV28,TGTGCCAGCAGTTTAGGACGGACAGCTATTAACACCGGGGAGCTGTTTTTT,CASSLGRTAINTGELFF
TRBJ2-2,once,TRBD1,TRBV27,TGTGCCAGCAGTTTAACAGGGGGGACCGGGGAGCTGTTTTTT,CASSLTGGTGELFF
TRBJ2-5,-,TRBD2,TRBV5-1,TGCGCCAGCAGCGGGGGACTAGCGGGAGGAGAGACCCAGTACTTC,CASSGGLAGGETQYF
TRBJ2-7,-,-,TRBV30,TGTGCCTGGAGTATGACCCTCCGGGACTACGAGCAGTACTTC,CAWSMTLRDYEQYF
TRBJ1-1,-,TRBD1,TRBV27,TGTGCCAGCAGTGCAAGACAGGGCTCAACTGAAGCTTTCTTT,CASSARQGSTEAFF
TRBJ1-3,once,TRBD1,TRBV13,TGTGCCAGCAGCCTCCTAGGACAGGGGAGTAACACCATATATTTT,CASSLLGQGSNTIYF
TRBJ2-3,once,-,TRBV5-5,TGTGCCAGCAGCTCCCGGGGAACGGGAACAGATACGCAGTATTTT,CASSSRGTGTDTQYF
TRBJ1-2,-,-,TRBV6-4,TGTGCCAGCAAACTCCTGGCCGGGACAACAGAGGGAGGCTACACCTTC,CASKLLAGTTEGGYTF
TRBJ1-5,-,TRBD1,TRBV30,TGTGCCTGGAACCTAAGGGGACAGCCGAATCAGCCCCAGCATTTT,CAWNLRGQPNQPQHF
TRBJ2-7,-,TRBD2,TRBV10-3,TGTGCCATCAGTGAGGGGGCTAGCGGGAGACGGTACGAGCAGTACTTC,CAISEGASGRRYEQYF
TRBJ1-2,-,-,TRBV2,TGTGCCAGCAGTGCAGGAGGTGCTAACTATGGCTACACCTTC,CASSAGGANYGYTF
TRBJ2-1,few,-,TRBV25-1,TGTGCCAGCAGTGCCTTATCGGGAGTGGGAAATGAGCAGTTCTTC,CASSALSGVGNEQFF
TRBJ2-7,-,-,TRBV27,TGTGCCAGCAGTTTTGGACAGACCGCCTACGAGCAGTACTTC,CASSFGQTAYEQYF
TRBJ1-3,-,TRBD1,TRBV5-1,TGCGCCAGCAGCTTGCCCGGACAGGGCGCAGCTGTCGGAAACACCATATATTTT,CASSLPGQGAAVGNTIYF
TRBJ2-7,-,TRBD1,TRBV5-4,TGTGCCAGCAGATTATCCGGGACAGGGTCCTACGAGCAGTACTTC,CASRLSGTGSYEQYF
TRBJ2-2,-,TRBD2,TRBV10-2,TGCGCCAGCAGTGAGCCCGCGGGAGTCATGTTTTTT,CASSEPAGVMFF
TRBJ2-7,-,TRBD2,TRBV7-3,TGTGCCAGCAGCGCAGCGGGAGGGGACGAGCAGTACTTC,CASSAAGGDEQYF
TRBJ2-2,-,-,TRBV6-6,TGTGCCAGCAGTTACCCCGGTACAGCTGACGGGGAGCTGTTTTTT,CASSYPGTADGELFF
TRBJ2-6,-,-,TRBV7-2,TGTGCCAGCAGCTTAGGCGGGACTGTCCTTTCTGGGGCCAACGTCCTGACTTTC,CASSLGGTVLSGANVLTF
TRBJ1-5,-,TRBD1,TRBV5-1,TGCGCCAGCAGCCCACCCCGGGACAGGGGGCATAGCAATCAGCCCCAGCATTTT,CASSPPRDRGHSNQPQHF
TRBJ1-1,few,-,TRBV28,TGTGCCAGCAGTGAACCGGCAGGGGTGAACACTGAAGCTTTCTTT,CASSEPAGVNTEAFF
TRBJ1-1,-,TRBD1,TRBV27,TGTGCCAGCAGTAACAGGGGTTCGGGAGCTTTCTTT,CASSNRGSGAFF
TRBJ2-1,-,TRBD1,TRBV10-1,TGCGCCAGCAGTTCCACAGGGGGTTCTTCCTACAATGAGCAGTTCTTC,CASSSTGGSSYNEQFF
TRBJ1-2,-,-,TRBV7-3,TGTGCCAGCAGCCAATGGGGGGGTAATGGCTACACCTTC,CASSQWGGNGYTF
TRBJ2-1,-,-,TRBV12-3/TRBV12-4,TGTGCCAGCAGTTCCCCGACACAACACCGGTTCTTC,CASSSPTQHRFF
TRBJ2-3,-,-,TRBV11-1,TGTGCCAGCAGCTTAGGTTCGACCCCAGGTACAGATACGCAGTATTTT,CASSLGSTPGTDTQYF
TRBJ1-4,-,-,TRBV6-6,TGTGCCAGCAGGGGGCAGGGGAGTGAAAAACTGTTTTTT,CASRGQGSEKLFF
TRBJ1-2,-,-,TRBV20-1,TGCAGTGCTAGACCCAGGGGCTACACCTTC,CSARPRGYTF
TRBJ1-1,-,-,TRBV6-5,TGTGCCAGCATATCGGGTTGGGCGCGGGGCACTGAAGCTTTCTTT,CASISGWARGTEAFF
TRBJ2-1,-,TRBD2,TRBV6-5,TGTGCCAGCAGACGAATAGCGGGAGTGGCAAATGAGCAGTTCTTC,CASRRIAGVANEQFF
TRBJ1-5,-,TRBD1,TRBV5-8,TGTGCCAGCAGCGTGGACAGGGGGTTGGGGCCCCAGCATTTT,CASSVDRGLGPQHF
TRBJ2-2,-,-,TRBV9,TGTGCCAGCCCATCCTTAGGGGCTCGGGACACCGGGGAGCTGTTTTTT,CASPSLGARDTGELFF
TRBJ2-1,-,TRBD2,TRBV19,TGTGCCAGTAGCGTTAGCGGGAGCTCCTACAATGAGCAGTTCTTC,CASSVSGSSYNEQFF
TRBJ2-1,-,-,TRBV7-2,TGTGCCAGCAGCCGCAACATTTACAATGAGCAGTTCTTC,CASSRNIYNEQFF
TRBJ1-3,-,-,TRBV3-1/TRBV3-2,TGTGCCACCACTGACATGAATGGAAACACCATATATTTT,CATTDMNGNTIYF
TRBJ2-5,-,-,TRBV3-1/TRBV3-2,TGTGCCAGCAGCCCCCGGAGACTACCTGAGACCCAGTACTTC,CASSPRRLPETQYF
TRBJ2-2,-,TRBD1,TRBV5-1,TGCGCCAGCAGCTTAACACCCGGGACAGGGACCCGGACCGGGGAGCTGTTTTTT,CASSLTPGTGTRTGELFF
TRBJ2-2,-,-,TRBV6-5,TGTGCCAGCACCTTTGCTACTCCCGGGGAGCTGTTTTTT,CASTFATPGELFF
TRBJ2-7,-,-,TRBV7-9,TGTGCCAGCAGCTTTACGGAACGGGGCGAGCAGTACTTC,CASSFTERGEQYF
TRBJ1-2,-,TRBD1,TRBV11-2,TGTGCCAGCAGCTTTGGGACAGTGGGCTATGGCTACACCTTC,CASSFGTVGYGYTF
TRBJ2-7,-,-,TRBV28,TGTGCCAGCAGCCGCGGGGGCATCTCCTACGAGCAGTACTTC,CASSRGGISYEQYF